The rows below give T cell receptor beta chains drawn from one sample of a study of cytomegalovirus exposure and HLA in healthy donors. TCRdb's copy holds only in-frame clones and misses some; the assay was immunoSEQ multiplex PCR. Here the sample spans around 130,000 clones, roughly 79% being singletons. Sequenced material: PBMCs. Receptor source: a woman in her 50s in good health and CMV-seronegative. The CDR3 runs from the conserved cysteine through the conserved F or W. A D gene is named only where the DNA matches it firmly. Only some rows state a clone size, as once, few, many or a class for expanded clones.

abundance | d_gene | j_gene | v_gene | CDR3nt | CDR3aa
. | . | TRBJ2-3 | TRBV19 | TGTGCCAGTAGTAGACCGGGTGGAAGCACAGATACGCAGTATTTT | CASSRPGGSTDTQYF
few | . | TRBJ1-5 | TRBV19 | TGTGCCAGTAGTATAATACGGGGGAACACTCAGCCCCAGCATTTT | CASSIIRGNTQPQHF
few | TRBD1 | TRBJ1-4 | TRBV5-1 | TGCGCCAGCAGCTTGGACAGGGGAGGTGAAAAACTGTTTTTT | CASSLDRGGEKLFF
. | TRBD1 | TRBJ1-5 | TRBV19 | TGTGCCAGTAATGTCCTCGGGACAGCCGATCAGCCCCAGCATTTT | CASNVLGTADQPQHF
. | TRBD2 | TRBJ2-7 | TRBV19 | TGTGCCAGTAGTAGATCTAGCGGGAGAGTCTACGAGCAGTACTTC | CASSRSSGRVYEQYF
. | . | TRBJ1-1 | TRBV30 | TGTGCCTGGACTATAGGGGGTTTTACTGAAGCTTTCTTT | CAWTIGGFTEAFF
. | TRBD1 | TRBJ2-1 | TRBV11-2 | TGTGCCAGCAGCGATTACAGGGGGCCTTTGCATGAGCAGTTCTTC | CASSDYRGPLHEQFF
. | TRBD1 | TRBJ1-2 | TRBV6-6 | TGTGCCAGCAGTTACGAGACAGGGGATGGCTACACCTTC | CASSYETGDGYTF
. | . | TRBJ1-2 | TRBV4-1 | TGCGCCAGCAGCCAAGGGCAGCAGGCCAACTATGGCTACACCTTC | CASSQGQQANYGYTF
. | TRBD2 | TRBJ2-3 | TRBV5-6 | TGTGCCGGGCGGGCTAGCGGGACGGAAGATACGCAGTATTTT | CAGRASGTEDTQYF
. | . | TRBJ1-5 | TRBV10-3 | TGTGCCATCAGCCAGGGGAAGGGGAGCAATCAGCCCCAGCATTTT | CAISQGKGSNQPQHF
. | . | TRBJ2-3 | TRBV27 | TGTGCCAGCAGAATTCTTAACACAGATACGCAGTATTTT | CASRILNTDTQYF
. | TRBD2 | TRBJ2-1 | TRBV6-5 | TGTGCCAGCAGAAGCACTAGCGGGATTTACAATGAGCAGTTCTTC | CASRSTSGIYNEQFF
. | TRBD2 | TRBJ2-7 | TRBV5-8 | TGTGCCAGCAGGGACGAGCGGGAGTTCTCCTACGAGCAGTACTTC | CASRDEREFSYEQYF
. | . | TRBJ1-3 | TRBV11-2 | TGTGCCAGCAGCTTAGAACGTGGTCCTAGAAACACCATATATTTT | CASSLERGPRNTIYF
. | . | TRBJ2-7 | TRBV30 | TGTGCCTGGACCGGGACTGGGCGCTACGAGCAGTACTTC | CAWTGTGRYEQYF
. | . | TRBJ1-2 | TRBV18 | TGTGCCAGCTCACCAAAGCAGGGTGCCTATGGCTACACCTTC | CASSPKQGAYGYTF
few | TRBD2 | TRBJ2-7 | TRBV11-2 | TGTGCCAGCAGCTGGTTTAGCGGGAGGGCCGAGAGGGAGCAGTACTTC | CASSWFSGRAEREQYF
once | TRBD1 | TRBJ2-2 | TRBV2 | TGTGCCAGCAGAGGGGGCAGGGGTGACACCGGGGAGCTGTTTTTT | CASRGGRGDTGELFF
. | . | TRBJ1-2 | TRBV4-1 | TGCGCCAGCAGCCAACCCCTCCAGGGGAGTTATAACTATGGCTACACCTTC | CASSQPLQGSYNYGYTF
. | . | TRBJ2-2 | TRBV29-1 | TGCAGATACAGGGGCGGAGGGACCGGGGAGCTGTTTTTT | CRYRGGGTGELFF
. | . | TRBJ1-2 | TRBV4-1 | TGCGCCAGCAGCCTCGGGTCAGGGGCGCCGGGCTATGGCTACACCTTC | CASSLGSGAPGYGYTF
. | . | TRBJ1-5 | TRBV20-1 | TGCAGCCTACAAGCGGGGGGTCCCCAGAATTTT | CSLQAGGPQNF
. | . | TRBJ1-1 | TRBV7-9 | TGTGCCAGCAGACCTGGAGTAGAGGGGAGGAAGGATGAAGCTTTCTTT | CASRPGVEGRKDEAFF
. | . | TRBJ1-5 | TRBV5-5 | TGTGCCAGCAGCTCAGGGGCCGGGCCCCAGCATTTT | CASSSGAGPQHF
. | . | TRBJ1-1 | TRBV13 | TGTGCCAGCAGCTTAATGGGGGGACCTGAAGCTTTCTTT | CASSLMGGPEAFF
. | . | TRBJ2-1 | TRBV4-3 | TGCGCCAGCAGCCAAGGGGCGAGCTCCTACAATGAGCAGTTCTTC | CASSQGASSYNEQFF
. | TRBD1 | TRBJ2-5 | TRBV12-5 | TGTGCTAGTGGTTTGGGACAGGGGAGGACCCAGTACTTC | CASGLGQGRTQYF
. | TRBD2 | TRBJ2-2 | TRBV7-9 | TGTGCCAGCAGCGAGAGCGGGAGGTGGACCGGGGAGCTGTTTTTT | CASSESGRWTGELFF
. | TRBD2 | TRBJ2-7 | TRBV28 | TGTGCCAGCAGCAACCAGGGTAGCGGGGCCTACGAGCAGTACTTC | CASSNQGSGAYEQYF
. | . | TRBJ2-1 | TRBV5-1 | TGCGCCAGCAGCTTGGGCGGGACGGGGCACTACAATGAGCAGTTCTTC | CASSLGGTGHYNEQFF
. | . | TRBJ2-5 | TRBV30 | TGTGCCTGGAGTCTCAGGGCGCAGACCCAGTACTTC | CAWSLRAQTQYF
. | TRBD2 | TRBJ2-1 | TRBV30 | TGTGCCTGGAGTGAAAGGACTAGCGGGAGATGGGGCTACAATGAGCAGTTCTTC | CAWSERTSGRWGYNEQFF
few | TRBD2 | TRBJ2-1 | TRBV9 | TGTGCCAGCAGCGTAGTAGCGGGAGGAGTCAATGAGCAGTTCTTC | CASSVVAGGVNEQFF
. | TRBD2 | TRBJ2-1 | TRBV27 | TGTGCCAGCAGTTTATTAGCGGGAGAGGGCAATGAGCAGTTCTTC | CASSLLAGEGNEQFF
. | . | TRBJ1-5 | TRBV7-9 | TGTGCCAGCAGCTCACAGGGTTCTGGCAATCAGCCCCAGCATTTT | CASSSQGSGNQPQHF
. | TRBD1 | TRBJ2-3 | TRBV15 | TGTGCCACCAGCAGAGGACAGGGAACAGATACGCAGTATTTT | CATSRGQGTDTQYF
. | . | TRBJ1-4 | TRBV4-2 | TGTGCCAGCAGCCAAGATGCCCAGGGTGCGGTTAATGAAAAACTGTTTTTT | CASSQDAQGAVNEKLFF
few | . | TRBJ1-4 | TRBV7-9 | TGTGCCAGCAGGCTTAGGTGGCGGAGAAATGAAAAACTGTTTTTT | CASRLRWRRNEKLFF
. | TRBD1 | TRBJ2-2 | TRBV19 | TGTGCCAGCCGACAGGGGGCGCACCGAAGGAACACCGGGGAGCTGTTTTTT | CASRQGAHRRNTGELFF